These 17 T cell receptor beta chains were sequenced from one sample in a study of OX40 agonist ivuxolimab in advanced cancers. The table came from immunoSEQ multiplex PCR; TCRdb's copy has only in-frame clones and leaves some out. Among some 46,000 clones, more than 75% were seen once, and the ten largest hold roughly 3.9%. Sequencing was performed on CD4+ or CD8+ T cells sorted from blood, taken in a trial of the OX40 agonist ivuxolimab. These receptors all stem from an adult with an advanced solid tumor such as melanoma, head and neck, liver or kidney cancer.

This clone is labeled as medium-sized (0.01 to 0.1%). V is TRBV21-1 and J is TRBJ2-1; the tabulated D call, TRBD1, remains unverified against the DNA. TRBV21-1 is termed a pseudogene. The CDR3 is 16 amino acids. This CDR3 is CASSKEGQKTYNEQFF. The CDR3 DNA reads TGTGCCAGCAGCAAAGAGGGACAGAAGACCTACAATGAGCAGTTCTTC.

V usage is TRBV7-2 and J usage is TRBJ1-2, with a tentative D call TRBD1 (6 bases). Trimming took 1 base from V and 5 from J, leaving 14 bases between them. This CDR3 has 15 amino acids. The V gene's germline CDR1 is SGHTA and CDR2 FQGNSA. CDR3 nucleotide sequence: TGTGCCAGCAGCTTAGGACGGGGGACAACTTATGGCTACACCTTC. It codes for CASSLGRGTTYGYTF.

The chain uses TRBV4-1 and TRBJ2-5, with 16 positions matching TRBD2. This CDR3 has 20 amino acids. Germline assignment: CDR1 MGHRA and CDR2 YSYEKL. Germline trimming cut 1 base from V and 3 bases from J; bases unmatched to any gene: 11. CDR3 in amino acids: CASSQAGLAGGLGEKETQYF. CDR3 coding DNA: TGCGCCAGCAGCCAAGCGGGACTAGCGGGGGGGTTAGGAGAAAAAGAGACCCAGTACTTC.

CDR3 region: CASSEILLQVSGANVLTF. DNA of the CDR3: TGTGCCAGCAGTGAAATCCTACTTCAGGTATCTGGGGCCAACGTCCTGACTTTC. The V call is TRBV6-1, the J call TRBJ2-6; D unclear. The CDR3 has 18 amino acids. Trimming shortened V by 2 bases and J by 1 base, and 15 bases separated the two germline ends. Germline-derived CDR1 and CDR2 are MNHNS and SASEGT.

The V and J genes are TRBV7-9 and TRBJ1-1, with TRBD1 matching 8 bases. V lost 5 bases and J lost 5; bases outside the gene matches: 10. Germline CDR1 and CDR2: SEHNR and FQNEAQ (reference sequence). CDR3 length: 15 residues. CDR3 region: CASSGQGTLRTEAFF. CDR3 nucleotide sequence: TGTGCCAGCAGCGGACAGGGCACCTTGAGGACTGAAGCTTTCTTT. Drawing the rest from reference TRBV7-9 and TRBJ1-1, the complete variable domain is DTGVSQNPRHKITKRGQNVTFRCDPISEHNRLYWYRQTLGQGPEFLTYFQNEAQLEKSRLLSDRFSAERPKGSFSTLEIQRTEQGDSAMYLCASSGQGTLRTEAFFGQGTRLTVV.

The chain uses TRBV28 and TRBJ2-1, with 9 bases identical to TRBD2. Germline-derived CDR1 and CDR2 are MDHEN and SYDVKM. The CDR3 covers 16 residues. Losses at the gene ends were 3 bases for V and 6 bases for J; bases not matched to a gene: 9. CDR3 loop: CASSFLAGSSGNEQFF. In DNA form, the CDR3 reads TGTGCCAGCAGTTTTCTAGCGGGGAGTTCAGGCAATGAGCAGTTCTTC.

This clone was counted only a few times. This chain links TRBV2 with TRBJ1-2, with D unresolved. The ends were cut back, 4 bases at V and 4 bases at J, with 10 bases in the middle. Looked up from germline, CDR1 is SNHLY and CDR2 is FYNNEI. The CDR3 loop spans 13 amino acids. The CDR3 DNA is TGTGCCAGCAGTGGAGGGAGCGCCTATGGCTACACCTTC. Translation gives CASSGGSAYGYTF.

The V call is TRBV7-3, the J call TRBJ2-1; 8 nucleotides align to TRBD1. This CDR3 comprises 15 residues. The germline CDR1 and CDR2 sequences are SGHTA and FQGTGA. The ends lost 5 bases at V and 4 bases at J; junction bases unmatched: 7. Here the CDR3 DNA reads TGTGCCAGCAGCCCCCCAGGGGGCGAATACAATGAGCAGTTCTTC. Translation: CASSPPGGEYNEQFF.

The V and J genes are TRBV2 and TRBJ2-7; TRBD1 aligns across 10 bases. Germline CDR1 and CDR2: SNHLY and FYNNEI. After removal of 10 bases from V and 3 bases from J, the junction contained 9 bases not matched to a gene. The CDR3 is 14 amino acids. This CDR3 is CAMLPGQGDYEQYF. CDR3 DNA: TGTGCCATGCTTCCCGGACAGGGGGACTACGAGCAGTACTTC. The variable domain in full, with the rest retrieved from reference TRBV2 and TRBJ2-7, is EPEVTQTPSHQVTQMGQEVILRCVPISNHLYFYWYRQILGQKVEFLVSFYNNEISEKSEIFDDQFSVERPDGSNFTLKIRSTKLEDSAMYFCAMLPGQGDYEQYFGPGTRLTVT.

The chain carries TRBV6-5 and TRBJ1-5, with D unclear. CDR3 length equals 14 residues. Germline assignment: CDR1 MNHEY and CDR2 SVGAGI. The V end lost 5 bases, the J end lost 3 bases, and 11 bases lay between the germline ends. CDR3 nucleotides: TGTGCCAGCAGTAATCGACGGGACAATCAGCCCCAGCATTTT. It encodes CASSNRRDNQPQHF.

CDR3 amino acids: CASSPATGNTEAFF. The CDR3 DNA is TGTGCCAGCTCACCAGCGACAGGGAACACTGAAGCTTTCTTT. The rearrangement uses TRBV18 and TRBJ1-1, with D possibly TRBD1 on 6 matching bases. With 2 bases removed from V and 1 base from J, the gap between germline ends came to 8 bases. The CDR3 totals 14 residues. The germline V gene encodes CDR1 KGHSH and CDR2 LQKENI.

DNA for the CDR3: TGTGCCAGCAGTTCCTTTAACAGGGCCCACGAGCAGTACTTC. Its protein product is CASSSFNRAHEQYF. This chain joins TRBV6-5 and TRBJ2-7, with D tentatively TRBD1 (6 bases). The CDR3 sequence is 14 residues long. CDR1 and CDR2 from the germline V gene are MNHEY and SVGAGI. The V gene lost 4 bases and the J gene lost 5 bases, with 15 bases spanning the gap.

The chain links TRBV5-1 to TRBJ2-3; D is undetermined. Germline V gene sequence: CDR1 SGHRS, CDR2 YFSETQ. The germline V and J ends were trimmed by 0 bases and 4 bases, with 12 bases remaining between them. The CDR3 is 15 residues long. The CDR3 DNA reads as TGCGCCAGCAGCTTGGGGAAGAACGGGCCAGATACGCAGTATTTT. Its translation is CASSLGKNGPDTQYF.

The rearrangement joins TRBV6-1 to TRBJ1-4; D might be TRBD1 (5 bases). Germline V CDR1 and CDR2: MNHNS, SASEGT. The germline V and J ends were trimmed by 6 bases and 7 bases, with 24 bases remaining between them. This CDR3 spans 17 amino acids. In DNA form, the CDR3 reads TGTGCCAGCAGCGAATCCGTGGGGCGCCCCCGAGGTGAAAAACTGTTTTTT. It specifies CASSESVGRPRGEKLFF.

The CDR3 DNA reads as TGTGCCACCTACCCCGGGGCAGGGAGAAAGGAGACCCAGTACTTC. Amino acids: CATYPGAGRKETQYF. The chain recombines TRBV7-9 with TRBJ2-5, with D perhaps given as TRBD1 or TRBD2 (5 bases each). Trimming stripped 10 bases from V and 5 bases from J, with 23 bases between. The germline gives CDR1 SEHNR, CDR2 FQNEAQ (reference sequence). This CDR3 is 15 amino acids long.

The rearrangement joins TRBV7-8 to TRBJ2-5; 10 bases line up with TRBD1. Germline CDR1 is SGHVS and CDR2 is FQNEAQ. The CDR3 loop spans 21 amino acids. V shed 1 base, J shed 2 bases, and the junction held 19 bases outside the gene matches. CDR3 bases: TGTGCCAGCAGCTTAGTTCCGGGACAGGGGAGTTCTGGTTCTATACAAGAGACCCAGTACTTC. The encoded protein is CASSLVPGQGSSGSIQETQYF. The whole variable domain, filled in from reference TRBV7-8 and TRBJ2-5, reads GAGVSQSPRYKVAKRGQDVALRCDPISGHVSLFWYQQALGQGPEFLTYFQNEAQLDKSGLPSDRFFAERPEGSVSTLKIQRTQQEDSAVYLCASSLVPGQGSSGSIQETQYFGPGTRLLVL.

The V call is TRBV19, the J call TRBJ1-6; D is possibly TRBD1 (6 bases). The CDR3 spans 14 residues. Germline values: CDR1 LNHDA, CDR2 SQIVND (reference sequence). Trimming left V 3 bases short and J 7 bases short, with 10 bases between. In nucleotides, the CDR3 is TGTGCCAGTAGTATTGGACAGCAGAATTCACCCCTCCACTTT. This translates into CASSIGQQNSPLHF.